What follows describes a single TCR beta chain. The antigen is undetermined. Next came a second PCR, run for about 6 to 12 cycles, which used a sample-barcoded 5' primer along with a J-beta primer mix. Each single sample gave us at least 3 million CDR3-containing paired-end reads. TCRdb re-derived calls from the 5' RACE reads in MiXCR, one entry per CDR3 protein. Here the sample spans 800,000 to 900,000 distinct CDR3 sequences, less than 80% being singletons. The CDR3 consists of 15 residues. Trimming cost V 3 bases and J 2 bases, with 11 bases left between them. CDR1 and CDR2 from the germline V gene are LGHNA and YSLEER. The data are from a study of blood T cells in healthy people across ages. Findings of the study overall: TCR beta diversity per million T cells fell roughly linearly with age.

Investigators took 8.5 to 10 milliliters of peripheral blood from every donor. The sequencing sample was made of blood. The chain is built from TRBV4-3 and TRBJ1-5; D unresolved. The sequence came from a man aged 30-40 years in good health. CDR3 residues: CASSQETARNQPQHF. In DNA, the CDR3 is TGCGCCAGCAGCCAGGAAACAGCACGCAATCAGCCCCAGCATTTT.